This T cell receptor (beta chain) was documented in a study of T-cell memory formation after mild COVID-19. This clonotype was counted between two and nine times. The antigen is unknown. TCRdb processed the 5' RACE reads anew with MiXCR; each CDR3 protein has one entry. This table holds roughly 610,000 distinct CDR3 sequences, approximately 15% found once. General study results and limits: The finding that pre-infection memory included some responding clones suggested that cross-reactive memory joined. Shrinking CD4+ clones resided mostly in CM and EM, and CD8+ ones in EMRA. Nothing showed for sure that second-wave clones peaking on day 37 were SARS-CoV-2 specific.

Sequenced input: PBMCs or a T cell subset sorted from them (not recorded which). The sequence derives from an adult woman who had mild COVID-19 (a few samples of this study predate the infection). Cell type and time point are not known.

CDR3 nucleotide sequence: TGTGCCAGCAGCTTGGCTCGGCCAACGTACAATGAGCAGTTCTTC. Encoded protein: CASSLARPTYNEQFF. The chain uses TRBV5-4 and TRBJ2-1; no firm D call. Between the trimmed V and J ends, which lost 0 bases and 4 bases, there was a span of 11 bases. The CDR3 loop spans 15 amino acids. CDR1 is SGHNT, CDR2 YYREEE, per germline (reference sequence). The entire variable domain, with the rest obtained from reference TRBV5-4 and TRBJ2-1, is as follows: ETGVTQSPTHLIKTRGQQVTLRCSSQSGHNTVSWYQQALGQGPQFIFQYYREEENGRGNFPPRFSGLQFPNYSSELNVNALELDDSALYLCASSLARPTYNEQFFGPGTRLTVL.